Below are 17 T cell receptor beta chains sequenced from a single sample in a study of T-cell reconstitution after alpha-beta-depleted transplantation in children. The TCRbeta library was prepared with unique molecular identifiers. TCRdb ran MiXCR on the PCR reads and lists one entry per CDR3 protein. The profile shows just over 950,000 distinct CDR3 sequences, roughly 29% of them singletons. The material sequenced was PBMCs, mostly from graft donor cells, taken 360 days after TCRalphabeta/CD19-depleted stem cell transplant. Receptors were obtained from a boy under two years old who had a stem cell transplant for SCID, so the T cells may come from the graft donor.

This clonotype has more than one count but fewer than ten. The V and J genes are TRBV9 and TRBJ2-3; 10 bases map to TRBD2. CDR1 is SGDLS and CDR2 is YYNGEE in the germline V gene. Trimming removed 3 bases from V and 2 bases from J; junction bases left unmatched: 3. The CDR3 length is 15 residues. The CDR3 sequence is CASSGAGGFTDTQYF. The CDR3 DNA follows: TGTGCCAGCAGCGGAGCGGGGGGGTTCACAGATACGCAGTATTTT.

This clonotype was counted between two and nine times. The chain recombines TRBV5-1 with TRBJ2-1; 9 positions match TRBD2. With V trimmed by 0 bases and J by 10 bases, 23 bases remained unmatched. The germline CDR1 and CDR2 sequences are SGHRS and YFSETQ. This CDR3 is 20 amino acids long. The CDR3 DNA reads TGCGCCAGCAGCTTGGGGCCGAGGGGCCCAACTAGCGGGTCGCTTGGGGAGCAGTTCTTC. This gives the protein CASSLGPRGPTSGSLGEQFF.

In its sample, this clonotype was seen a few times. The chain carries TRBV20-1 and TRBJ2-5; TRBD2 matches 10 bases. With V trimmed by 6 bases and J by 2 bases, 12 bases remained unmatched. The CDR3 length is 16 residues. CDR1 DFQATT and CDR2 SNEGSKA come from the germline V gene (reference sequence). CDR3 bases: TGCAGTGCGGTCGGGACTAGCGACCTGTATCAAGAGACCCAGTACTTC. Amino acids: CSAVGTSDLYQETQYF.

Only a few counts were recorded for this clonotype. The V call is TRBV5-1, the J call TRBJ2-7; D is perhaps TRBD1 or TRBD2 (5 bases each). The germline gives CDR1 SGHRS, CDR2 YFSETQ. V was cut by 4 bases and J by 2 bases, with 16 bases left in between. This CDR3 has 15 amino acids. CDR3 sequence (DNA): TGCGCCAGCAGCCGTGGGACGACTGAAGCCTACGAGCAGTACTTC. It specifies CASSRGTTEAYEQYF. Full variable domain (rest looked up from reference TRBV5-1 and TRBJ2-7): KAGVTQTPRYLIKTRGQQVTLSCSPISGHRSVSWYQQTPGQGLQFLFEYFSETQRNKGNFPGRFSGRQFSNSRSEMNVSTLELGDSALYLCASSRGTTEAYEQYFGPGTRLTVT.

The chain uses TRBV27 and TRBJ2-2, with D uncertain. The V end lost 6 bases, the J end lost 0 bases, and 5 bases lay between the germline ends. This CDR3 has 13 amino acids. Germline V gene data show CDR1 as MNHEY and CDR2 as SMNVEV (reference sequence). CDR3 bases: TGTGCCAGCAGCATACCGAACACCGGGGAGCTGTTTTTT. Residues: CASSIPNTGELFF.

The chain links TRBV4-1 to TRBJ2-2, with 11 bases matching TRBD2. There are 16 residues in the CDR3. Unmatched junction bases numbered 4, after V lost 3 bases and J lost 4 bases. Germline CDR1 reads MGHRA; CDR2 reads YSYEKL. The CDR3 here is CASSQLAGGRTGELFF. DNA for the CDR3: TGCGCCAGCAGCCAGCTAGCGGGGGGACGCACCGGGGAGCTGTTTTTT.

The rearrangement joins TRBV11-2 to TRBJ1-5, with 8 bases identical to TRBD1. After removal of 2 bases from V and 2 bases from J, the junction contained 17 bases not matched to a gene. Germline values: CDR1 SGHAT, CDR2 FQNNGV. The CDR3 consists of 20 residues. The CDR3 nucleotides are TGTGCCAGCAGCTTATTCCCGCTTACGACTCAGGGGGCTGGCAATCAGCCCCAGCATTTT. Its translation: CASSLFPLTTQGAGNQPQHF.

The rearrangement links TRBV20-1 to TRBJ1-2; D unresolved. Germline V gene data show CDR1 as DFQATT and CDR2 as SNEGSKA (reference sequence). V lost 5 bases to trimming and J lost 4 bases, with 14 bases between them. This CDR3 has 13 residues. CDR3 loop: CSARKWELYGYTF. CDR3 sequence (DNA): TGCAGTGCTCGAAAATGGGAGCTCTATGGCTACACCTTC.

This clonotype has more than one count but fewer than ten. This chain connects TRBV28 to TRBJ2-3; no reliable D call. The CDR3 is 12 amino acids. Germline CDR1 MDHEN, CDR2 SYDVKM. The ends were cut back, 8 bases at V and 0 bases at J, with 6 bases in the middle. The CDR3 DNA follows: TGTGCCAGCGAGACTAGCACAGATACGCAGTATTTT. Its translation: CASETSTDTQYF.

This sequence joins TRBV12-3 or TRBV12-4 and TRBJ1-1; maybe TRBD1 (6 bases). V dropped 8 bases and J dropped 0 bases, with 10 bases sitting between them. The CDR3 has 13 amino acids. The chain's CDR3 is CASGGGVNTEAFF. CDR3 sequence (DNA): TGTGCCAGCGGGGGGGGCGTGAACACTGAAGCTTTCTTT.

Written as DNA, the CDR3 is TGCAGCGTTCAAAAGGGGTTGGAGACCCAGTACTTC. It yields the protein CSVQKGLETQYF. The chain links TRBV29-1 to TRBJ2-5; D possibly corresponds to TRBD1 (5 bases). Trimming removed 5 bases from V and 5 bases from J, with 12 bases in between. The CDR3 runs 12 residues. Germline V CDR1 and CDR2: SQVTM, ANQGSEA.

The chain recombines TRBV12-3 or TRBV12-4 with TRBJ2-1; D tentatively reads TRBD1 or TRBD2 (5 bases each). The CDR3 has 13 residues. Trimming removed 8 bases from V and 7 bases from J, with 15 bases in between. The CDR3 loop is CASAGRVGNEQFF. CDR3 sequence (DNA): TGTGCCAGCGCGGGCAGGGTCGGGAATGAGCAGTTCTTC.

The CDR3 region is CASSPDRAGTEAFF. CDR3 DNA: TGTGCCAGCAGTCCCGACAGGGCGGGCACTGAAGCTTTCTTT. The rearrangement links TRBV6-2 or TRBV6-3 to TRBJ1-1, with 7 nucleotides matching TRBD1. After removal of 5 bases from V and 4 bases from J, the junction contained 7 bases not matched to a gene. Germline V lookup: CDR1 MNHEY, CDR2 SVGEGT. The CDR3 contains 14 residues.

In its sample, this clonotype was seen a few times. The chain is built from TRBV2 and TRBJ2-5, with no clear D. The CDR3 has 10 amino acids. Per germline, CDR1 SNHLY and CDR2 FYNNEI. Trimming left V 7 bases short and J 5 bases short, with 5 bases between. The CDR3 loop is CASKLETQYF. For the CDR3, the DNA is TGTGCCAGCAAATTGGAGACCCAGTACTTC.

This clonotype was observed a few times. The genes are TRBV6-1 and TRBJ2-2, with D maybe TRBD2 (6 bases). CDR3 length: 18 residues. Trimming cost V 6 bases and J 5 bases, with 25 bases left between them. Germline CDR1 is MNHNS and CDR2 is SASEGT. This chain's CDR3 is CASRIYKGGQVGTGELFF. The DNA for the CDR3 is TGTGCCAGCAGAATTTACAAGGGAGGTCAGGTGGGGACCGGGGAGCTGTTTTTT.

This clonotype came up a few times. This chain joins TRBV29-1 and TRBJ2-1, with 7 bases aligning to TRBD1. The germline V gene has CDR1 SQVTM and CDR2 ANQGSEA. Losses at the gene ends were 5 bases for V and 9 bases for J; bases not matched to a gene: 7. The CDR3 runs to 12 residues. CDR3 region: CSVNRGRGEQFF. Written as DNA, the CDR3 is TGCAGCGTTAACAGGGGTCGGGGTGAGCAGTTCTTC.

The CDR3, as DNA: TGTGCCAGCAGTGAAACGGTTGGAAGGGCTCGGGGGCAAGAGACCCAGTACTTC. This gives the protein CASSETVGRARGQETQYF. The V and J genes are TRBV25-1 and TRBJ2-5, with D possibly matching TRBD2 (6 bases). Trimming cost V 2 bases and J 2 bases, with 21 bases left between them. Germline V lookup: CDR1 MGHDK, CDR2 SYGVNS. This CDR3 is 18 amino acids long.